This T cell receptor (beta chain) was documented in a study of cytomegalovirus exposure and HLA in healthy donors. The CDR3 runs 17 residues. Germline-derived CDR1 and CDR2 are SGHRS and YFSETQ. J gave up 1 base and V 1 base, and 5 bases lay outside the gene matches. Primers: 60 Vbeta forward and 13 Jbeta reverse. Only in-frame clones appear in the TCRdb table, and some are missing; sequencing was by immunoSEQ multiplex PCR. The profile shows some 200,000 clones, approximately 82% of them singletons. The sequencing sample was made of PBMCs. The rearrangement joins TRBV5-1 to TRBJ2-2; 9 nucleotides line up with TRBD1. This receptor was identified in a man younger than 35 in good health and CMV-seronegative. CDR3 sequence (DNA): TGCGCCAGCAGCTTGACCAGGACAGGGGAGAACACCGGGGAGCTGTTTTTT. This translates into CASSLTRTGENTGELFF.